The rows below give T cell receptor beta chains drawn from one sample of a study of response to subunit inactivated influenza vaccine. TCRdb called the RT-PCR reads again in MiXCR, with one record for every CDR3 protein. The sample includes about 500,000 distinct CDR3 sequences, under 15% of them seen just once. The sequencing here drew on PBMCs from blood, taken 35 to 45 days after vaccination. The source is a man in his fifties who received an inactivated influenza vaccine. Both conserved end residues are trimmed from each CDR3.

v_call: TRBV7-9; cdr3_length: 13; j_call: TRBJ2-3; cdr3_aa: ASSPYTHKDGTQY
v_call: TRBV29-1; cdr3_length: 10; j_call: TRBJ2-7; cdr3_aa: SVAFSPYEQY
v_call: TRBV4-3; cdr3_length: 16; j_call: TRBJ2-3; cdr3_aa: ASSQDRRLAAYTDTQY
v_call: TRBV5-1; cdr3_length: 13; j_call: TRBJ2-5; cdr3_aa: ASSLYDRDQETQY
v_call: TRBV5-6; cdr3_length: 12; j_call: TRBJ2-7; cdr3_aa: ASSIGLAGGEQY
v_call: TRBV11-2; cdr3_length: 14; j_call: TRBJ2-1; cdr3_aa: ASRPSLAALPNEQF
v_call: TRBV7-9; cdr3_length: 11; j_call: TRBJ2-4; cdr3_aa: ASSFWTENIQY
v_call: TRBV6-2/TRBV6-3; cdr3_length: 16; j_call: TRBJ2-2; cdr3_aa: ASSQTSMLAVRSGELF
v_call: TRBV7-2; cdr3_length: 14; j_call: TRBJ2-5; cdr3_aa: ASSSSSGGSRETQY
v_call: TRBV20-1; cdr3_length: 13; j_call: TRBJ2-1; cdr3_aa: SARAGHFSYNEQF
v_call: TRBV20-1; cdr3_length: 11; j_call: TRBJ1-2; cdr3_aa: SARGDLPYGYT
v_call: TRBV20-1; cdr3_length: 13; j_call: TRBJ2-7; cdr3_aa: SADAPLAFTYEQY
v_call: TRBV6-6; cdr3_length: 9; j_call: TRBJ1-1; cdr3_aa: ASTQDPEAF
v_call: TRBV21-1; cdr3_length: 11; j_call: TRBJ1-2; cdr3_aa: ASPGQPSYGYT
v_call: TRBV20-1; cdr3_length: 13; j_call: TRBJ2-3; cdr3_aa: SARDGGPSTDTQY
v_call: TRBV10-3; cdr3_length: 13; j_call: TRBJ1-2; cdr3_aa: AISESGNSQGGYT
v_call: TRBV9; cdr3_length: 12; j_call: TRBJ2-7; cdr3_aa: ASSVGLAGAEQY
v_call: TRBV6-5; cdr3_length: 13; j_call: TRBJ2-3; cdr3_aa: ASSYSRPSTDTQY
v_call: TRBV20-1; cdr3_length: 14; j_call: TRBJ1-4; cdr3_aa: SARDLVDRVNEKLF
v_call: TRBV6-2/TRBV6-3; cdr3_length: 14; j_call: TRBJ1-1; cdr3_aa: ASSYGQGRGNTEAF
v_call: TRBV4-3; cdr3_length: 14; j_call: TRBJ2-2; cdr3_aa: ASSQSWTGHTGELF
v_call: TRBV7-7; cdr3_length: 13; j_call: TRBJ2-5; cdr3_aa: ASSLSQGAQETQY
v_call: TRBV20-1; cdr3_length: 11; j_call: TRBJ2-5; cdr3_aa: SARTTGLETQY
v_call: TRBV6-1; cdr3_length: 12; j_call: TRBJ2-1; cdr3_aa: ASSASGKHNEQF
v_call: TRBV4-3; cdr3_length: 11; j_call: TRBJ2-7; cdr3_aa: ASSQEFRGEQY
v_call: TRBV29-1; cdr3_length: 10; j_call: TRBJ2-1; cdr3_aa: SEGQGATEQF
v_call: TRBV29-1; cdr3_length: 15; j_call: TRBJ2-2; cdr3_aa: SVTRQGANIDTGELF
v_call: TRBV27; cdr3_length: 12; j_call: TRBJ2-1; cdr3_aa: ASSLYGGANEQF
v_call: TRBV12-3/TRBV12-4; cdr3_length: 15; j_call: TRBJ1-3; cdr3_aa: ASRPPTGLTSGNTIY
v_call: TRBV7-4; cdr3_length: 13; j_call: TRBJ2-7; cdr3_aa: ASSKTGPLSYEQY
v_call: TRBV12-3/TRBV12-4; cdr3_length: 16; j_call: TRBJ2-3; cdr3_aa: ASSPPLGREGSTDTQY
v_call: TRBV4-2; cdr3_length: 16; j_call: TRBJ2-7; cdr3_aa: ASSQDLLASGTVYEQY
v_call: TRBV7-9; cdr3_length: 11; j_call: TRBJ2-1; cdr3_aa: ASRPGGRNEQF
v_call: TRBV7-8; cdr3_length: 13; j_call: TRBJ1-1; cdr3_aa: ASSLEAVMNTEAF
v_call: TRBV7-2; cdr3_length: 12; j_call: TRBJ2-1; cdr3_aa: ASSLPLGYNEQF
v_call: TRBV27; cdr3_length: 11; j_call: TRBJ2-3; cdr3_aa: ASSPTQKDTQY